A selection of T cell receptor beta chains follows, all from one sample in a study of naive and memory T cell subsets. TCRdb analysed the UMI-ligation and nested PCR reads with MiXCR anew, one entry per CDR3 protein. This table has about 82,000 distinct CDR3 sequences, 9% to 9.5% appearing once. The sequenced sample consisted of naive CD8+ T cells from blood. Source of these receptors: a human donor in good health. Both conserved end residues are part of each CDR3. The D gene is left open where the match is weak. Clone size, where shown, is once, few, many, or a class for clones that have expanded.

J | D | V | size | CDR3 | DNA
TRBJ2-2 | . | TRBV29-1 | many | CSWELAFTGELFF | TGCAGCTGGGAACTAGCCTTCACCGGGGAGCTGTTTTTT
TRBJ1-4 | . | TRBV11-1 | many | CASSLVGEEKLFF | TGTGCCAGCAGCTTAGTTGGAGAGGAAAAACTGTTTTTT
TRBJ2-3 | . | TRBV27 | . | CASSRETSLSTDTQYF | TGTGCCAGCAGTCGAGAAACAAGCCTTAGCACAGATACGCAGTATTTT
TRBJ1-1 | . | TRBV28 | . | CASSFTSGVGTEAFF | TGTGCCAGCAGTTTTACCTCCGGGGTAGGAACTGAAGCTTTCTTT
TRBJ2-3 | TRBD2 | TRBV20-1 | many | CSARTVGISGPNTDTQYF | TGCAGTGCTAGAACCGTCGGAATTAGCGGGCCGAACACAGATACGCAGTATTTT
TRBJ1-1 | . | TRBV13 | once | CASSRDIHTEAFF | TGTGCCAGCAGCCGGGACATACACACTGAAGCTTTCTTT
TRBJ2-1 | TRBD2 | TRBV6-1 | . | CASSETRGLAGVWEQFF | TGTGCCAGCAGTGAGACCCGGGGACTAGCGGGAGTATGGGAGCAGTTCTTC
TRBJ2-7 | TRBD2 | TRBV20-1 | few | CSARLRTSGPFYEQYF | TGCAGTGCTAGACTCCGGACTAGCGGCCCCTTCTACGAGCAGTACTTC
TRBJ2-7 | . | TRBV11-2 | . | CASSLSRRYEQYF | TGTGCCAGCAGCTTGAGCCGGAGATACGAGCAGTACTTC
TRBJ2-1 | . | TRBV7-9 | few | CASSPESGPTYNEQFF | TGTGCCAGCAGCCCCGAATCGGGACCAACATACAATGAGCAGTTCTTC
TRBJ1-5 | . | TRBV29-1 | . | CSVSGEYSNQPQHF | TGCAGCGTTTCAGGGGAATATAGCAATCAGCCCCAGCATTTT
TRBJ2-7 | TRBD1 | TRBV6-6 | few | CASSRGQGNSHEQYF | TGTGCCAGCAGTCGGGGACAGGGTAACAGCCACGAGCAGTACTTC
TRBJ1-3 | . | TRBV12-3/TRBV12-4 | . | CASSLRGTGNTMYF | TGTGCCAGCAGTCTCAGGGGTACAGGAAACACCATGTATTTT
TRBJ2-7 | . | TRBV19 | many | CASSPSAGSYQREQYF | TGTGCCAGTAGTCCCTCGGCAGGGTCCTACCAAAGGGAGCAGTACTTC
TRBJ2-7 | . | TRBV10-3 | many | CAIKLGSPSSYEQYF | TGTGCCATCAAGCTCGGCAGTCCTAGCTCCTACGAGCAGTACTTC
TRBJ2-7 | . | TRBV6-2/TRBV6-3 | . | CASSYRLVEQYF | TGTGCCAGCAGTTACCGACTAGTCGAGCAGTACTTC
TRBJ2-5 | TRBD2 | TRBV28 | . | CASSWGGETQYF | TGTGCCAGCAGTTGGGGGGGGGAGACCCAGTACTTC
TRBJ2-3 | . | TRBV7-6 | few | CASSLARRGSTDTQYF | TGTGCCAGCAGCTTAGCGCGGAGGGGAAGCACAGATACGCAGTATTTT
TRBJ2-3 | . | TRBV20-1 | few | CSASSGQQSTDTQYF | TGCAGTGCTAGTTCCGGGCAGCAAAGCACAGATACGCAGTATTTT
TRBJ2-1 | TRBD2 | TRBV29-1 | once | CSVELAGGLHEQFF | TGCAGCGTGGAGCTAGCGGGAGGGCTCCATGAGCAGTTCTTC
TRBJ2-2 | . | TRBV7-2 | . | CASSLGVGPPHTGELFF | TGTGCCAGCAGCTTAGGGGTCGGGCCCCCTCACACCGGGGAGCTGTTTTTT
TRBJ2-7 | TRBD2 | TRBV12-3/TRBV12-4 | few | CASTRTSGRNEQYF | TGTGCCAGCACCCGGACTAGCGGGAGAAACGAGCAGTACTTC
TRBJ2-3 | . | TRBV10-3 | . | CAISGSDQSTDTQYF | TGTGCCATCAGTGGGAGCGACCAAAGCACAGATACGCAGTATTTT
TRBJ1-1 | TRBD1 | TRBV5-1 | . | CASSFWTGTNTEAFF | TGCGCCAGCAGCTTCTGGACAGGGACCAACACTGAAGCTTTCTTT
TRBJ2-7 | . | TRBV12-3/TRBV12-4 | many | CASSQGGGEQYF | TGTGCCAGCAGCCAGGGGGGTGGAGAGCAGTACTTC
TRBJ2-3 | . | TRBV28 | . | CASSATGYTDTQYF | TGTGCCAGCAGTGCAACAGGATACACAGATACGCAGTATTTT
TRBJ1-3 | TRBD1 | TRBV7-9 | many | CASSQGAEGNTIYF | TGTGCCAGCAGCCAGGGGGCCGAAGGAAACACCATATATTTT
TRBJ2-2 | . | TRBV12-3/TRBV12-4 | many | CASTVGGELFF | TGTGCCAGCACCGTCGGCGGGGAGCTGTTTTTT
TRBJ2-7 | TRBD2 | TRBV4-2 | many | CASSRVTSGSEQYF | TGTGCCAGCAGCCGCGTGACTAGCGGGAGCGAGCAGTACTTC
TRBJ2-7 | TRBD2 | TRBV7-9 | . | CASRSGGRPYEQYF | TGTGCCAGTAGATCGGGCGGGAGGCCCTACGAGCAGTACTTC
TRBJ2-3 | . | TRBV24-1 | few | CATSDLREPSTDTQYF | TGTGCCACCAGTGATTTGAGGGAGCCGAGCACAGATACGCAGTATTTT
TRBJ2-1 | TRBD1 | TRBV6-5 | few | CASRGQGLNEQFF | TGTGCCAGTAGAGGACAGGGTTTGAATGAGCAGTTCTTC
TRBJ2-6 | . | TRBV14 | few | CASSQVVGENVLTF | TGTGCCAGCAGCCAAGTTGTTGGGGAAAACGTCCTGACTTTC
TRBJ2-1 | TRBD2 | TRBV12-5 | many | CASGFGLAEDNEQFF | TGTGCTAGTGGTTTCGGACTAGCGGAAGACAATGAGCAGTTCTTC
TRBJ1-5 | . | TRBV29-1 | . | CSAAAGHNQPQHF | TGCAGCGCCGCCGCGGGTCACAATCAGCCCCAGCATTTT
TRBJ2-2 | . | TRBV5-5 | . | CASSPYNTGELFF | TGTGCCAGCAGCCCGTACAACACCGGGGAGCTGTTTTTT
TRBJ2-5 | . | TRBV7-9 | . | CASSLNVQETQYF | TGTGCCAGCAGCTTAAACGTTCAGGAGACCCAGTACTTC
TRBJ2-3 | TRBD1 | TRBV20-1 | many | CSAQEKPGQITDTQYF | TGCAGTGCTCAGGAGAAGCCGGGACAGATCACAGATACGCAGTATTTT
TRBJ2-5 | TRBD2 | TRBV2 | few | CASSSISAGAVGETQYF | TGTGCCAGCAGTTCTATATCAGCGGGAGCGGTCGGAGAGACCCAGTACTTC
TRBJ2-7 | . | TRBV21-1 | . | CASSRPGGSYEQYF | TGTGCCAGCAGCAGGCCAGGAGGGTCCTACGAGCAGTACTTC
TRBJ2-1 | . | TRBV30 | . | CAWSETSYNEQFF | TGTGCCTGGAGTGAGACGTCCTACAATGAGCAGTTCTTC